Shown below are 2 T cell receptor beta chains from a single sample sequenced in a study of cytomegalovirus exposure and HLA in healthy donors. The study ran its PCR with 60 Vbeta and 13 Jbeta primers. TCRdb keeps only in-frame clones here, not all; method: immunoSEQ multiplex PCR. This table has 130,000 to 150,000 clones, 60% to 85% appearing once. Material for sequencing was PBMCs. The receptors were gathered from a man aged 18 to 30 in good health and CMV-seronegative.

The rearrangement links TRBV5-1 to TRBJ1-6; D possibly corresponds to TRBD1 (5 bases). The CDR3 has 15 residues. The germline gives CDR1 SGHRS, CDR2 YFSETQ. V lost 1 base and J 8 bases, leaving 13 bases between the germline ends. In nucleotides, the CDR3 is TGCGCCAGCAGCTTGTCCTTGGGGGGTGATTCACCCCTCCACTTT. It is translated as CASSLSLGGDSPLHF.

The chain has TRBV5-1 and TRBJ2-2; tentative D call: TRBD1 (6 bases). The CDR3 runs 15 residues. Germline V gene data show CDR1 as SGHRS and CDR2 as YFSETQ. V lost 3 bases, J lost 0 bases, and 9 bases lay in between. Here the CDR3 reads CASSWDTANTGELFF. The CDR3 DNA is TGCGCCAGCAGCTGGGACACCGCGAACACCGGGGAGCTGTTTTTT.